This T cell receptor beta chain comes out of a study of preoperative IRX-2 immunotherapy in early breast cancer. This CDR3 is built from 14 residues. After removal of 6 bases from V and 3 bases from J, the junction contained 7 bases not matched to a gene. Per germline, CDR1 MNHGY and CDR2 SAAAGT. The repertoire was sequenced with immunoSEQ multiplex PCR; TCRdb's copy has only in-frame clones and lacks some. The profile shows about 38,000 clones, around four fifths of them singletons. Documented treatment: preoperative locoregional IRX-2 cytokine immunotherapy. Preoperative locoregional IRX-2 cytokine immunotherapy was tested in the phase Ib source study.

The source material was lymph node tissue, sampled after IRX-2 immunotherapy. This receptor was obtained from a human donor with breast cancer. The chain joins TRBV6-8 to TRBJ1-1; 7 positions match TRBD1. CDR3 loop: CASSLTGDYTEAFF. DNA of the CDR3: TGTGCCAGCAGCCTTACAGGGGATTACACTGAAGCTTTCTTT.